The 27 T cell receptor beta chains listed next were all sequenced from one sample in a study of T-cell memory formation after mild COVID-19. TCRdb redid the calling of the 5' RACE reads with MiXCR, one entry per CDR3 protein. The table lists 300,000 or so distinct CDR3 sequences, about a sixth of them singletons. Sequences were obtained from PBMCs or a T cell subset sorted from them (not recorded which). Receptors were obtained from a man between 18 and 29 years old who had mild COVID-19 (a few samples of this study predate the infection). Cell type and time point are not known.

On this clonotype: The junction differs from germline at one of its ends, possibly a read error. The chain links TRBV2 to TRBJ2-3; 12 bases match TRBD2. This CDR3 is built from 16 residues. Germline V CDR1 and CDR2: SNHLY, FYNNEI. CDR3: CARRRASGGAADTQYF. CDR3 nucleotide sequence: TGTGCCCGCAGGAGGGCTAGCGGGGGGGCTGCAGATACGCAGTATTTT.

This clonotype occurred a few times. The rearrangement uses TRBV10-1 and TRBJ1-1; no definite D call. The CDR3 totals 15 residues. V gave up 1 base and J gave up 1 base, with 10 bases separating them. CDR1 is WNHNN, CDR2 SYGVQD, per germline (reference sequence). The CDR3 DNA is TGCGCCAGCAGTGAGTATGGGAAAGGGAACACTGAAGCTTTCTTT. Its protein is CASSEYGKGNTEAFF.

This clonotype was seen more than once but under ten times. The CDR3 nucleotides read TGTGCCAGCAGCCAAGGGGTCCACGAGCAGTACGTC. This codes for CASSQGVHEQYV. This chain links TRBV3-1 with TRBJ2-7; D gene ambiguous. The CDR3 length is 12 residues. The germline CDR1 and CDR2 sequences are LGHDT and YNNKEL (reference sequence). The V and J ends lost 1 base and 5 bases respectively, with 6 bases between them.

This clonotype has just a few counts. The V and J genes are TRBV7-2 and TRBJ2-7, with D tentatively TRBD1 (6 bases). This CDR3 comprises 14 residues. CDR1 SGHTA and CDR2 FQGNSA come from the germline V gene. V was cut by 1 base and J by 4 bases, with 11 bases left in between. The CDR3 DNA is TGTGCCAGCAGCTTAGACAGGGATGGTTACGAGCAGTACTTC. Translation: CASSLDRDGYEQYF.

The CDR3 protein is CASSWDRRGETQYF. The CDR3 DNA is TGTGCCAGCAGCTGGGACAGACGGGGGGAGACCCAGTACTTC. The chain links TRBV7-2 to TRBJ2-5, with a weak D call TRBD1 (7 bases). This CDR3 region has 14 residues. Germline V gene sequence: CDR1 SGHTA, CDR2 FQGNSA. Between the trimmed V and J ends, which lost 4 bases and 5 bases, there was a span of 14 bases. The full variable domain, in which reference TRBV7-2 and TRBJ2-5 provide the parts outside the CDR3, is GAGVSQSPSNKVTEKGKDVELRCDPISGHTALYWYRQSLGQGLEFLIYFQGNSAPDKSGLPSDRFSAERTGGSVSTLTIQRTQQEDSAVYLCASSWDRRGETQYFGPGTRLLVL.

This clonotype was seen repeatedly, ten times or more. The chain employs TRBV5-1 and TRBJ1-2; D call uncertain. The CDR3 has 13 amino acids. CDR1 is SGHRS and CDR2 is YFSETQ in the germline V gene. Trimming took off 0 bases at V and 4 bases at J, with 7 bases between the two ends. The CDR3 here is CASSLVGSYGYTF. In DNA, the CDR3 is TGCGCCAGCAGCTTGGTCGGCAGCTATGGCTACACCTTC.

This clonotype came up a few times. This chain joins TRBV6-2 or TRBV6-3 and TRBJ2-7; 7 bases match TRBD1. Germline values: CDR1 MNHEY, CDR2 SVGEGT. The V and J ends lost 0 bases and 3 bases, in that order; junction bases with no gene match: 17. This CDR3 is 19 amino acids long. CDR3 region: CASSYSKSSWDRPFYEQYV. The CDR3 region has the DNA TGTGCCAGCAGTTACTCGAAGTCGTCTTGGGACAGACCCTTCTACGAGCAGTACGTC.

CDR3 amino acids: CASSLETRRGADTQYF. Written as DNA, the CDR3 is TGCGCCAGCAGCTTGGAGACCCGAAGGGGGGCAGATACGCAGTATTTT. The V gene is TRBV5-1, the J gene TRBJ2-3, with D perhaps TRBD1 or TRBD2 (6 bases each). This CDR3 contains 16 residues. V was shortened by 0 bases and J by 4 bases, with 15 bases between the two germline ends. Germline CDR1 and CDR2: SGHRS and YFSETQ.

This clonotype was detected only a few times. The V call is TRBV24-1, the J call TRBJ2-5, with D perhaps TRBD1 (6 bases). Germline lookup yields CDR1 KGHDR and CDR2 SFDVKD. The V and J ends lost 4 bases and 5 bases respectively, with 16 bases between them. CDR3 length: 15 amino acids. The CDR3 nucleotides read TGTGCCACCAGTGACCGGACAGTGTCGATGGAGACCCAGTACTTC. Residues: CATSDRTVSMETQYF.

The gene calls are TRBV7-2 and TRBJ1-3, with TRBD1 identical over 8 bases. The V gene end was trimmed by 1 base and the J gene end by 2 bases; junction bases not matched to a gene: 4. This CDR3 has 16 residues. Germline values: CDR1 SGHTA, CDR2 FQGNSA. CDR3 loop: CASSLGDRGAGNTIYF. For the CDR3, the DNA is TGTGCCAGCAGCTTAGGAGACAGGGGAGCTGGAAACACCATATATTTT.

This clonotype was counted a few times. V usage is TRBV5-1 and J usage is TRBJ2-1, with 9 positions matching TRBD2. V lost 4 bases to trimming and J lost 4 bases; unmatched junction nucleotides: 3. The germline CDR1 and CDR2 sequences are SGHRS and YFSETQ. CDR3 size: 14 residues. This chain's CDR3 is CASSELAGYNEQFF. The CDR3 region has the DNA TGCGCCAGCAGCGAACTAGCGGGTTACAATGAGCAGTTCTTC.

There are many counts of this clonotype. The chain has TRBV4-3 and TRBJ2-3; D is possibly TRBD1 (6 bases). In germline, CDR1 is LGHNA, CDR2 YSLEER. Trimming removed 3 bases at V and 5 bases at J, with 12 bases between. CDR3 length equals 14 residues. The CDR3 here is CASSQNREGDTQYF. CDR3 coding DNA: TGCGCCAGCAGCCAGAACAGGGAAGGAGATACGCAGTATTTT.

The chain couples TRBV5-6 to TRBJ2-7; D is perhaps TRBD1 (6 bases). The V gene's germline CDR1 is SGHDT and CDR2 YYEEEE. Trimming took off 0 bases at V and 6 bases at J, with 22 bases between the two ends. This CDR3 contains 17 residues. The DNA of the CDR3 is TGTGCCAGCAGCTTGGTGTTGGCAGGGGATTATATGGGCGAGCAGTACTTC. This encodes CASSLVLAGDYMGEQYF.

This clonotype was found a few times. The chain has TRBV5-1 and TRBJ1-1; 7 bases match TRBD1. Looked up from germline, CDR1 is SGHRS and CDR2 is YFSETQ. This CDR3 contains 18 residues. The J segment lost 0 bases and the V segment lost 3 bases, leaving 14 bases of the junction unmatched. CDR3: CASSSTGTGAWMNTEAFF. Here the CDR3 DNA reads TGCGCCAGCAGCTCGACAGGGACGGGGGCCTGGATGAACACTGAAGCTTTCTTT.

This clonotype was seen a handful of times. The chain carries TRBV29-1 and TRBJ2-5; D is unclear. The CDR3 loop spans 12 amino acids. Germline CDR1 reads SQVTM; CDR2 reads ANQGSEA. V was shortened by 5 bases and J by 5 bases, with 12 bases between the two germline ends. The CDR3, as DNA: TGCAGCGTTAAGGGCCCCGGGGAGACCCAGTACTTC. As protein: CSVKGPGETQYF.

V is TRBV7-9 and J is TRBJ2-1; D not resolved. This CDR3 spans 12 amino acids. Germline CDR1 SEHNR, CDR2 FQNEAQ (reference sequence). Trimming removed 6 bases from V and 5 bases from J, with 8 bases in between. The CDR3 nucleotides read TGTGCCAGCAGGAGACCAGACAATGAGCAGTTCTTC. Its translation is CASRRPDNEQFF.

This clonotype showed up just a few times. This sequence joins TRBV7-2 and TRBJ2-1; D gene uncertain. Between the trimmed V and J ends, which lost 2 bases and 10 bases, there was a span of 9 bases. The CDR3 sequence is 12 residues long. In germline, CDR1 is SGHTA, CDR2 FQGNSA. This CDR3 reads CASSLRFREQFF. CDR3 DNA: TGTGCCAGCAGCTTACGATTTAGGGAGCAGTTCTTC.

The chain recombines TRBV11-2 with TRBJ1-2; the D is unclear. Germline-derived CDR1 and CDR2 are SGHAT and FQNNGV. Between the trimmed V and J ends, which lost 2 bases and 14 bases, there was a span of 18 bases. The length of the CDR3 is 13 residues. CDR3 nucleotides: TGTGCCAGCAGCTTATCCCCGAGGACCCCATCGACCTTC. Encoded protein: CASSLSPRTPSTF.

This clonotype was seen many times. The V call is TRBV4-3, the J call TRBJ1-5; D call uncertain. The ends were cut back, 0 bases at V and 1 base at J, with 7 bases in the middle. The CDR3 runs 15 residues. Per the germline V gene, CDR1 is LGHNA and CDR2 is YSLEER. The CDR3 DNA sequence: TGCGCCAGCAGCCAAGATAGTGGGAGCAATCAGCCCCAGCATTTT. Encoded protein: CASSQDSGSNQPQHF.

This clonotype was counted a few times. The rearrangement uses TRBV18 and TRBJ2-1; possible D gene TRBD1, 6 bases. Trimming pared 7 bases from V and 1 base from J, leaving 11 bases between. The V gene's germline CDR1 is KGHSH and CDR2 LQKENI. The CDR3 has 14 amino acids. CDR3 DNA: TGTGCCAGCTTCTCCCAGGGGTCCTACAATGAGCAGTTCTTC. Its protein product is CASFSQGSYNEQFF.

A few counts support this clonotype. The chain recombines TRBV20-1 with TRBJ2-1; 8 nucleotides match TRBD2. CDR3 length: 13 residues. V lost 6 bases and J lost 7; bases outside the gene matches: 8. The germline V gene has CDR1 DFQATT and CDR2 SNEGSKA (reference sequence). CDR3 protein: CSAPGGTSNEQFF. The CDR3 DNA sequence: TGCAGTGCCCCCGGCGGGACTAGTAATGAGCAGTTCTTC.

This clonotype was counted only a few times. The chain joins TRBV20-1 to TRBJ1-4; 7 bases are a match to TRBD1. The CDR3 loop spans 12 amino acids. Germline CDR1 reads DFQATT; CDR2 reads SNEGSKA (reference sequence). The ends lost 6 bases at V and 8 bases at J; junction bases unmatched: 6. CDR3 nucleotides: TGCAGTGCCCGACAGGGAAGGGAAAAACTGTTTTTT. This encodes CSARQGREKLFF.

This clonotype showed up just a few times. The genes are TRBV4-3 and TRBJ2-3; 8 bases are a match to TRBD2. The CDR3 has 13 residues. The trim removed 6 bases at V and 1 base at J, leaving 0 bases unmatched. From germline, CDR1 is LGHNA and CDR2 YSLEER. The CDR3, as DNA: TGCGCCAGCAGAGCGGGGGGCACAGATACGCAGTATTTT. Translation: CASRAGGTDTQYF.

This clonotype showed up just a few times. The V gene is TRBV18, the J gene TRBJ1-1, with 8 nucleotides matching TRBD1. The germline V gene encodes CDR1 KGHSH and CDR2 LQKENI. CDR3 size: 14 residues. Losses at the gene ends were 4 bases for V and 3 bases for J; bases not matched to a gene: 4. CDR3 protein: CASSRAQGDTEAFF. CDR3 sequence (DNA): TGTGCCAGCTCACGTGCACAGGGGGACACTGAAGCTTTCTTT.

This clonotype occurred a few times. The CDR3 region has the DNA TGTGCCAGCAGACCCCAGGCCACCGGGGAGCTGTTTTTT. It is translated as CASRPQATGELFF. The chain employs TRBV6-2 or TRBV6-3 and TRBJ2-2, with D unclear. CDR1 and CDR2 (germline): MNHEY, SVGEGT. V was clipped by 6 bases and J by 4 bases, with 9 bases between them. The CDR3 runs to 13 residues.

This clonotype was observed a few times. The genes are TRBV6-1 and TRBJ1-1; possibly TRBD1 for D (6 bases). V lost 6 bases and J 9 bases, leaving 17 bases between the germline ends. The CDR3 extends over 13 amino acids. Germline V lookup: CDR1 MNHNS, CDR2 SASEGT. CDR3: CASRASGQPKAFF. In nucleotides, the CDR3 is TGTGCCAGCAGGGCGAGCGGACAGCCCAAAGCTTTCTTT.

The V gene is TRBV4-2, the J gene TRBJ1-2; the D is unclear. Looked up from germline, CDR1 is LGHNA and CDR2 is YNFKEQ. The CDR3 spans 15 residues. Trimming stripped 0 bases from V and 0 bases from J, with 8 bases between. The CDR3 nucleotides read TGTGCCAGCAGCCAAGATCACAGTGCTAACTATGGCTACACCTTC. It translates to CASSQDHSANYGYTF.